This paragraph reports one T cell receptor beta chain. Its antigen is still unknown. This CDR3 is 14 amino acids long. Germline values: CDR1 SGHTA, CDR2 FQGNSA. V was trimmed by 5 bases and J by 8 bases, leaving 18 bases between them. This entry comes from a study of cytomegalovirus exposure and HLA in healthy donors. The overall study: The study's early data release held 75 million to 95 million unique TCRs from HLA-typed donors.

Donors showed nominal health when sampled, although they likely had unrecorded immune exposures. The study's findings and limits: From TCR beta sequences, most subjects' HLA-A and HLA-B alleles were reportedly predicted accurately. TCR beta V segments were, for the most part, productive about 87% or about 30% of the time in an earlier analysis.

It was with 60 Vbeta and 13 Jbeta primers that the PCR ran. Profiling relied on immunoSEQ multiplex PCR, and the TCRdb table lists in-frame clones only, not all of them. The sample has around 33,000 clones. This sequence originates from a man aged 35 to 55 in good health and CMV-seronegative. Sequencing was carried out using PBMCs. The chain carries TRBV7-2 and TRBJ1-2, with unresolved D. The CDR3 loop reads CASSTLSGYGGYTF. The DNA of the CDR3 is TGTGCCAGCAGCACTCTCTCCGGCTACGGGGGCTACACCTTC. Variable domain in full (rest from reference TRBV7-2 and TRBJ1-2): GAGVSQSPSNKVTEKGKDVELRCDPISGHTALYWYRQSLGQGLEFLIYFQGNSAPDKSGLPSDRFSAERTGGSVSTLTIQRTQQEDSAVYLCASSTLSGYGGYTFGSGTRLTVV.